These 30 T cell receptor beta chains share one sample of origin, sequenced in a study of T-cell memory formation after mild COVID-19. TCRdb re-analysed the 5' RACE reads in MiXCR, keeping a single row per CDR3 protein. The sample yields roughly 620,000 distinct CDR3 sequences, 18% seen once. The specimen sequenced was PBMCs or a T cell subset sorted from them (not recorded which). All receptors come from an adult woman who had mild COVID-19 (a few samples of this study predate the infection). Cell type and time point are not known.

The V and J genes are TRBV5-5 and TRBJ2-5; D uncertain. Trimming removed 4 bases at V and 1 base at J, with 14 bases between. The germline V gene encodes CDR1 SGHKS and CDR2 YYEKEE (reference sequence). The CDR3 spans 15 residues. CDR3 in amino acids: CASSPDTGPQETQYF. DNA of the CDR3: TGTGCCAGCAGCCCGGATACTGGCCCCCAAGAGACCCAGTACTTC.

The chain combines TRBV6-4 with TRBJ2-5, with D possibly being TRBD1 or TRBD2 (5 bases each). The CDR3 consists of 16 residues. Germline values: CDR1 MRHNA, CDR2 SNTAGT. V was clipped by 7 bases and J by 1 base, with 19 bases between them. The CDR3 DNA reads as TGTGCCAGCAACATCTTACTGGGACGTACCCAAGAGACCCAGTACTTC. Residues: CASNILLGRTQETQYF.

The chain carries TRBV7-2 and TRBJ2-1; a possible D gene is TRBD1 (6 bases). This CDR3 is 15 amino acids long. Germline CDR1 reads SGHTA; CDR2 reads FQGNSA. Between the trimmed V and J ends, which lost 5 bases and 5 bases, there was a span of 16 bases. The CDR3 here is CASSPSWDINNEQFF. The CDR3, as DNA: TGTGCCAGCAGCCCCTCCTGGGACATCAACAATGAGCAGTTCTTC.

This clonotype was seen ten or more times. The genes are TRBV30 and TRBJ2-3; 11 nucleotides match TRBD2. The CDR3 has 17 amino acids. Germline V gene sequence: CDR1 GTSNPN, CDR2 SVGIG (reference sequence). V dropped 3 bases and J dropped 2; count of bases not matched to a gene: 10. CDR3 amino acids: CAWRPPLAGGPTDTQYF. CDR3 DNA sequence: TGTGCCTGGAGACCGCCTCTAGCGGGGGGCCCCACAGATACGCAGTATTTT.

This clonotype was seen a few times. CDR3 amino acids: CATSGYRGGIQYF. The CDR3 region has the DNA TGTGCCACCAGTGGGTACAGGGGTGGCATTCAGTACTTC. V usage is TRBV24-1 and J usage is TRBJ2-4, with TRBD1 identical over 7 bases. Germline values: CDR1 KGHDR, CDR2 SFDVKD. V lost 5 bases, J lost 9 bases, and 6 bases stayed unmatched. This CDR3 has 13 residues.

The chain recombines TRBV3-1 with TRBJ2-2; 8 nucleotides line up with TRBD2. This CDR3 is 17 amino acids long. CDR1 LGHDT and CDR2 YNNKEL come from the germline V gene (reference sequence). V lost 4 bases, J lost 3 bases, and 10 bases stayed unmatched. As DNA, the CDR3 is TGTGCCAGCAGCCGGTACAACGGGGGGGCGGACACCGGGGAGCTGTTTTTT. As protein: CASSRYNGGADTGELFF.

The chain has TRBV6-5 and TRBJ2-3, with D perhaps TRBD2 (6 bases). CDR1 is MNHEY, CDR2 SVGAGI, per germline. This CDR3 spans 16 amino acids. V was pared by 5 bases and J by 4 bases, with 19 bases between. CDR3: CASSAPRLGGPDTQYF. DNA for the CDR3: TGTGCCAGCAGTGCGCCGAGGTTGGGGGGACCAGATACGCAGTATTTT.

This chain uses TRBV20-1 with TRBJ2-3; D call uncertain. V lost 6 bases and J 1 base, leaving 14 bases between the germline ends. The CDR3 loop spans 14 amino acids. CDR1 and CDR2 from the germline V gene are DFQATT and SNEGSKA (reference sequence). The DNA of the CDR3 is TGCAGTGCCTTACGATTTGTGGGCACAGATACGCAGTATTTT. Translated: CSALRFVGTDTQYF.

The rearrangement links TRBV5-1 to TRBJ2-5; 12 bases match TRBD2. Per the germline V gene, CDR1 is SGHRS and CDR2 is YFSETQ. This CDR3 region has 16 residues. V shed 4 bases and J 3 bases; nucleotides not matched to a gene: 7. The CDR3, as DNA: TGCGCCAGCAGCCTCCGACTAGCGGGGGCCAAAGAGACCCAGTACTTC. This encodes CASSLRLAGAKETQYF.

The genes are TRBV14 and TRBJ2-3, with TRBD1 as a possible D gene (5 bases). This CDR3 contains 14 residues. Trimming removed 2 bases at V and 6 bases at J, with 12 bases between. The germline CDR1 and CDR2 sequences are SGHDN and FVKESK. The DNA for the CDR3 is TGTGCCAGCAGCCAAACAGCAGGGCGGGATACGCAGTATTTT. Translation gives CASSQTAGRDTQYF. Full variable domain (missing parts from reference TRBV14 and TRBJ2-3): EAGVTQFPSHSVIEKGQTVTLRCDPISGHDNLYWYRRVMGKEIKFLLHFVKESKQDESGMPNNRFLAERTGGTYSTLKVQPAELEDSGVYFCASSQTAGRDTQYFGPGTRLTVL.

This rearrangement joins TRBV7-9 to TRBJ2-7, with a weak D call TRBD2 (6 bases). V was trimmed by 8 bases and J by 4 bases, leaving 18 bases between them. The CDR3 is 14 residues long. Looked up from germline, CDR1 is SEHNR and CDR2 is FQNEAQ (reference sequence). In DNA form, the CDR3 reads TGTGCCAGCCGCCGGGACTTGAGTGTGTACGAGCAGTACTTC. Its protein is CASRRDLSVYEQYF.

V and J are TRBV6-5 and TRBJ2-7; 9 bases are a match to TRBD2. The CDR3 sequence is 15 residues long. The ends lost 2 bases at V and 9 bases at J; junction bases unmatched: 11. Per germline, CDR1 MNHEY and CDR2 SVGAGI. CDR3 in amino acids: CASSYTPGGRAGQYF. As DNA, the CDR3 is TGTGCCAGCAGTTACACCCCCGGCGGGAGGGCCGGGCAGTACTTC.

The rearrangement links TRBV21-1 to TRBJ1-3; TRBD1 is the table's D call and was not checked against the DNA. TRBV21-1 is a documented pseudogene. This CDR3 comprises 15 residues. CDR3 amino acids: CARPGRMGLWDTIYF. The CDR3 DNA sequence: TGTGCCAGGCCGGGCAGGATGGGTCTATGGGACACCATATATTTT.

This clonotype was picked up a small number of times. The rearrangement links TRBV9 to TRBJ2-3, with D uncertain. This CDR3 spans 15 amino acids. The V end was cut by 2 bases, the J end by 1 base, with 11 bases between. CDR1 is SGDLS, CDR2 YYNGEE, per germline. The CDR3 sequence is CASSVLPDRTDTQYF. In DNA, the CDR3 is TGTGCCAGCAGCGTTCTTCCGGACCGCACAGATACGCAGTATTTT.

This clonotype was detected a few times. V gene TRBV20-1 combines with J gene TRBJ1-2, with no clear D. This CDR3 has 12 residues. Trimming took off 4 bases at V and 0 bases at J, with 6 bases between the two ends. Germline assignment: CDR1 DFQATT and CDR2 SNEGSKA (reference sequence). CDR3 sequence (DNA): TGCAGTGCTACGACAACTAACTATGGCTACACCTTC. Its translation: CSATTTNYGYTF.

J is TRBJ2-5 and V is TRBV4-2, with a weak D call TRBD2 (5 bases). CDR1 is LGHNA, CDR2 YNFKEQ, per germline. The CDR3 is 15 amino acids. The V end lost 0 bases, the J end lost 5 bases, and 13 bases lay between the germline ends. The CDR3 sequence is CASSQDPSSRETQYF. In nucleotides, the CDR3 is TGTGCCAGCAGCCAAGATCCCTCTAGCCGTGAGACCCAGTACTTC.

A few counts support this clonotype. V and J are TRBV6-5 and TRBJ2-5; 7 positions agree with TRBD1. The J segment lost 2 bases and the V segment lost 4 bases, leaving 7 bases of the junction unmatched. From germline, CDR1 is MNHEY and CDR2 SVGAGI. The CDR3 spans 15 residues. The CDR3 DNA follows: TGTGCCAGCAGTTCTCCGGGACAGCCACAAGAGACCCAGTACTTC. Translation: CASSSPGQPQETQYF.

The chain employs TRBV5-5 and TRBJ2-1; possibly TRBD1 or TRBD2 for D (6 bases each). V lost 4 bases to trimming and J lost 5 bases, with 22 bases between them. Germline CDR1 is SGHKS and CDR2 is YYEKEE (reference sequence). This CDR3 region has 17 residues. The CDR3 is CASSGSLGGGSNNEQFF. The DNA for the CDR3 is TGTGCCAGCAGCGGGTCCTTGGGGGGCGGAAGCAACAATGAGCAGTTCTTC.

The chain is built from TRBV4-1 and TRBJ2-7; the match to TRBD1 covers 7 bases. The CDR3 contains 15 residues. Germline V CDR1 and CDR2: MGHRA, YSYEKL. V lost 1 base and J lost 1; bases outside the gene matches: 4. For the CDR3, the DNA is TGCGCCAGCAGCCAAGGAAGGGGGCTATCCTACGAGCAGTACTTC. Its protein product is CASSQGRGLSYEQYF.

The chain couples TRBV7-8 to TRBJ1-5, with a possible D match to TRBD1 (5 bases). Germline CDR1 is SGHVS and CDR2 is FQNEAQ. This CDR3 has 15 amino acids. V was pared by 2 bases and J by 5 bases, with 13 bases between. The CDR3 DNA is TGTGCCAGCAGCTTATTGGATGTGGGGGATCAGCCCCAGCATTTT. It yields the protein CASSLLDVGDQPQHF.

This clonotype has ten or more counts. The chain joins TRBV4-3 to TRBJ2-1, with TRBD2 matching 9 bases. Germline V gene lookup returns CDR1 LGHNA and CDR2 YSLEER. Unmatched junction bases numbered 9, after V lost 0 bases and J lost 0 bases. The CDR3 consists of 19 residues. The CDR3 DNA is TGCGCCAGCAGCCAAGATAGGACTAGCGACTTGAGCTCCTACAATGAGCAGTTCTTC. Translating gives CASSQDRTSDLSSYNEQFF.

This chain uses TRBV7-3 with TRBJ2-1; 12 bases agree with TRBD2. Germline-derived CDR1 and CDR2 are SGHTA and FQGTGA. This CDR3 has 16 residues. Losses at the gene ends were 2 bases for V and 5 bases for J; bases not matched to a gene: 4. CDR3 residues: CASSLSRTSGNNEQFF. DNA for the CDR3: TGTGCCAGCAGCTTATCGAGGACTAGCGGGAACAATGAGCAGTTCTTC. The full variable domain, its missing parts supplied by reference TRBV7-3 and TRBJ2-1, is GAGVSQTPSNKVTEKGKYVELRCDPISGHTALYWYRQSLGQGPEFLIYFQGTGAADDSGLPNDRFFAVRPEGSVSTLKIQRTERGDSAVYLCASSLSRTSGNNEQFFGPGTRLTVL.

V usage is TRBV6-2 or TRBV6-3 and J usage is TRBJ2-7; D is possibly TRBD2 (6 bases). Trimming shortened V by 5 bases and J by 5 bases, and 16 bases separated the two germline ends. CDR1 is MNHEY, CDR2 SVGEGT, per germline. This CDR3 has 14 amino acids. The CDR3 is CASSPRGAANEQYF. CDR3 in DNA: TGTGCCAGCAGTCCCCGCGGGGCAGCAAACGAGCAGTACTTC.

This sequence joins TRBV4-3 and TRBJ2-7, with a tentative D call TRBD2 (6 bases). Germline CDR1 LGHNA, CDR2 YSLEER. The CDR3 sequence is 16 residues long. V was trimmed by 0 bases and J by 5 bases, leaving 17 bases between them. The CDR3 nucleotides read TGCGCCAGCAGCCAAGATAAAAACGGGAGCCCCGACGAGCAGTACTTC. Its protein product is CASSQDKNGSPDEQYF.

This clonotype was observed once. The chain carries TRBV4-1 and TRBJ1-2; the match to TRBD1 covers 7 bases. The CDR3 runs to 15 residues. Germline V CDR1 and CDR2: MGHRA, YSYEKL. J gave up 2 bases and V 5 bases, and 8 bases lay outside the gene matches. In DNA form, the CDR3 reads TGCGCCAGCAGCTCGCCGGGACAGTTAAACTATGGCTACACCTTC. It is translated as CASSSPGQLNYGYTF.

The V call is TRBV12-3 or TRBV12-4, the J call TRBJ2-7; no clear D. CDR3 length equals 14 residues. V shed 5 bases and J shed 2 bases, with 13 bases lying between them. The CDR3 DNA sequence: TGTGCCAGCAGTCTAGGACCCAAACCCTACGAGCAGTACTTC. It codes for CASSLGPKPYEQYF.

A few counts support this clonotype. The J gene is TRBJ2-5, the V gene TRBV29-1, with 8 bases that match TRBD1. The germline gives CDR1 SQVTM, CDR2 ANQGSEA. V gave up 1 base and J gave up 5 bases; unmatched junction bases: 15. The CDR3 is 17 residues long. As DNA, the CDR3 is TGCAGCGTTGAAGGTAGTCAGGGGGCAGAGTGGGAGGAGACCCAGTACTTC. Translated: CSVEGSQGAEWEETQYF.

The chain carries TRBV11-2 and TRBJ1-3; unclear D gene. Trimming stripped 6 bases from V and 2 bases from J, with 5 bases between. The CDR3 consists of 12 residues. The germline V gene encodes CDR1 SGHAT and CDR2 FQNNGV. This chain's CDR3 is CASRNPGNTIYF. The DNA of the CDR3 is TGTGCCAGCAGAAACCCTGGAAACACCATATATTTT.

Turning to this clonotype: The junction departs from the called germline gene at one end, perhaps through a read error. The J gene is TRBJ2-7, the V gene TRBV11-2; the D gene is possibly TRBD2 (6 bases). Germline V gives CDR1 SGHAT, CDR2 FQNNGV. The CDR3 spans 14 residues. CDR3 in DNA: TGTGCCAGCAGTTTAGTGACTAGTTCCTACGAGCAGTACTTC. This encodes CASSLVTSSYEQYF.

V and J are TRBV7-8 and TRBJ2-4, with 9 bases matching TRBD1. Looked up from germline, CDR1 is SGHVS and CDR2 is FQNEAQ. The trim removed 2 bases at V and 2 bases at J, leaving 7 bases unmatched. This CDR3 is built from 17 residues. CDR3 DNA sequence: TGTGCCAGCAGCTTAACCCCCGGGACAGGGACCAAAAACATTCAGTACTTC. This sequence encodes CASSLTPGTGTKNIQYF.